Below are 3 T cell receptor beta chains sequenced from a single sample in a study of blood T cell repertoires in COVID-19 (TCRdb year 2020). The method behind the library was the immunoSEQ multiplex PCR assay. TCRdb's version of the immuneACCESS table is confined to in-frame rearrangements and falls short of the full clone set. An unresolved V gene accounts for under half of the shortfall where checked; the remainder is of unknown origin. For this sample there are about 150,000 clones; approximately 87% appear just once. The ten largest clones add up to approximately 45% of the sample. Sequencing input: peripheral blood. All receptors come from a human donor in a cohort sampled during active COVID-19.

The rearrangement joins TRBV7-3 to TRBJ2-1, with D maybe TRBD2 (5 bases). This CDR3 region has 14 residues. V was cut by 3 bases and J by 9 bases, with 15 bases left in between. From germline, CDR1 is SGHTA and CDR2 FQGTGA. The CDR3 nucleotides read TGTGCCAGCAGCTTTAGTGGGTCTGGAGGTGAGCAGTTCTTC. Encoded protein: CASSFSGSGGEQFF. Looking up the rest from reference TRBV7-3 and TRBJ2-1 gives the full variable domain: GAGVSQTPSNKVTEKGKYVELRCDPISGHTALYWYRQSLGQGPEFLIYFQGTGAADDSGLPNDRFFAVRPEGSVSTLKIQRTERGDSAVYLCASSFSGSGGEQFFGPGTRLTVL.

The chain joins TRBV7-3 to TRBJ2-5; the D gene is possibly TRBD2 (6 bases). V was shortened by 4 bases and J by 0 bases, with 12 bases between the two germline ends. There are 15 residues in the CDR3. Germline V gives CDR1 SGHTA, CDR2 FQGTGA. The CDR3 bases are TGTGCCAGCAGCTCCTACCGGACTAACCAAGAGACCCAGTACTTC. Its protein is CASSSYRTNQETQYF.

The table lists this clone with a count of one. The J gene is TRBJ2-1, the V gene TRBV5-1; D remains ambiguous. The germline V gene has CDR1 SGHRS and CDR2 YFSETQ. Trimming took 4 bases from V and 0 from J, leaving 11 bases between them. The CDR3 is 15 residues long. CDR3 region: CASSRQVSSYNEQFF. CDR3 coding DNA: TGCGCCAGCAGCCGTCAGGTCAGCTCCTACAATGAGCAGTTCTTC.